This passage covers 13 T cell receptor beta chains from one sample sequenced in a study of blood T cell repertoires in COVID-19. Using immunoSEQ multiplex PCR, the repertoire was profiled, and TCRdb retains in-frame clones only, with some absent. The repertoire holds under 150,000 clones, approximately 80% seen once, with around 3.9% in the top ten. The specimen was PBMCs or T cells enriched from blood (not recorded which). The receptors here all came from a man in his fifties or sixties in a cohort exposed to, infected with or recovered from COVID-19 (not recorded which).

The chain couples TRBV15 to TRBJ1-3; D not certain. The CDR3 is made up of 15 amino acids. V was trimmed by 4 bases and J by 0 bases, leaving 10 bases between them. CDR1 LNHNV and CDR2 YYDKDF come from the germline V gene (reference sequence). Here the CDR3 reads CATSIRRDSGNTIYF. Written as DNA, the CDR3 is TGTGCCACCAGCATCAGACGGGACTCTGGAAACACCATATATTTT.

The chain joins TRBV27 to TRBJ2-3; a weak D match, TRBD1 (5 bases). In germline, CDR1 is MNHEY, CDR2 SMNVEV (reference sequence). The CDR3 consists of 12 residues. V gave up 7 bases and J gave up 4 bases, with 9 bases separating them. The CDR3, as DNA: TGTGCCAGCAAGCAGGGTCCAGATACGCAGTATTTT. It yields the protein CASKQGPDTQYF.

This chain connects TRBV7-2 to TRBJ2-3; D might be TRBD1 or TRBD2, each matching 7 bases. CDR1 and CDR2 from the germline V gene are SGHTA and FQGNSA. The V and J ends lost 6 bases and 2 bases respectively, with 15 bases between them. The CDR3 is 15 amino acids. Here the CDR3 reads CASSLQGTNTDTQYF. In DNA, the CDR3 is TGTGCCAGCAGTTTACAGGGGACTAACACAGATACGCAGTATTTT.

V is TRBV27 and J is TRBJ1-1; TRBD1 matches at 7 bases. The CDR3 sequence is 15 residues long. The germline gives CDR1 MNHEY, CDR2 SMNVEV (reference sequence). V shed 5 bases and J 5 bases; nucleotides not matched to a gene: 11. CDR3 DNA: TGTGCCAGCAGTACCCGCCGAGGGGGCAGAACTGAAGCTTTCTTT. Amino acids: CASSTRRGGRTEAFF.

The V gene is TRBV19, the J gene TRBJ1-1; 8 nucleotides align to TRBD1. The V gene's germline CDR1 is LNHDA and CDR2 SQIVND (reference sequence). The CDR3 totals 15 residues. Unmatched junction bases numbered 5, after V lost 5 bases and J lost 0 bases. CDR3 nucleotides: TGTGCCAGTAGTGCCAAGGACAGGGTGAACACTGAAGCTTTCTTT. It encodes CASSAKDRVNTEAFF.

This rearrangement joins TRBV7-8 to TRBJ1-3; D gene ambiguous. Trimming took off 3 bases at V and 0 bases at J, with 9 bases between the two ends. Germline lookup yields CDR1 SGHVS and CDR2 FQNEAQ. The CDR3 is 15 amino acids. The CDR3: CASSLDPGSGNTIYF. The CDR3 coding sequence is TGTGCCAGCAGCTTGGATCCGGGCTCTGGAAACACCATATATTTT.

V is TRBV19 and J is TRBJ1-2; D is ambiguous. Per germline, CDR1 LNHDA and CDR2 SQIVND (reference sequence). The CDR3 sequence is 15 residues long. V lost 2 bases and J 4 bases, leaving 14 bases between the germline ends. The CDR3: CASSISPPLRYGYTF. In nucleotides, the CDR3 is TGTGCCAGTAGTATAAGCCCTCCCCTCCGCTATGGCTACACCTTC.

The chain joins TRBV30 to TRBJ2-7; perhaps TRBD1 as D (6 bases). V was trimmed by 5 bases and J by 6 bases, leaving 14 bases between them. This CDR3 contains 12 residues. Germline V gene sequence: CDR1 GTSNPN, CDR2 SVGIG (reference sequence). CDR3 bases: TGTGCCTGGGATGTCACAGGGCTCGAGCAGTACTTC. It specifies CAWDVTGLEQYF.

The chain couples TRBV19 to TRBJ2-6, with D unresolved. This CDR3 contains 15 residues. Looked up from germline, CDR1 is LNHDA and CDR2 is SQIVND (reference sequence). Trimming shortened V by 5 bases and J by 0 bases, and 8 bases separated the two germline ends. Here the CDR3 reads CASSVRYSGANVLTF. The CDR3 DNA sequence: TGTGCCAGTAGTGTCAGGTACTCTGGGGCCAACGTCCTGACTTTC. The variable domain in full, with the rest retrieved from reference TRBV19 and TRBJ2-6, is DGGITQSPKYLFRKEGQNVTLSCEQNLNHDAMYWYRQDPGQGLRLIYYSQIVNDFQKGDIAEGYSVSREKKESFPLTVTSAQKNPTAFYLCASSVRYSGANVLTFGAGSRLTVL.

The chain recombines TRBV28 with TRBJ1-2, with 7 bases aligning to TRBD1. CDR1 and CDR2 from the germline V gene are MDHEN and SYDVKM. The junction had 7 bases not matched to a gene; V was cut back by 4 bases and J by 8 bases. The CDR3 covers 13 residues. The CDR3, as DNA: TGTGCCAGCAGTTCACAGGGGAGCGACGGCTACACCTTC. Translating gives CASSSQGSDGYTF.

The CDR3 here is CASSQDQRPGGANTGELFF. In DNA form, the CDR3 reads TGTGCCAGCAGCCAAGATCAGCGGCCCGGCGGGGCGAACACCGGGGAGCTGTTTTTT. The chain has TRBV3-1 (or the pseudogene TRBV3-2) and TRBJ2-2; tentatively, D is TRBD2 (6 bases). V was trimmed by 0 bases and J by 0 bases, leaving 17 bases between them. This CDR3 is built from 19 residues. Germline lookup yields CDR1 LGHDT and CDR2 YNNKEL (reference sequence).

The chain combines TRBV5-1 with TRBJ2-1; D call uncertain. The V gene lost 4 bases and the J gene lost 7 bases, with 12 bases spanning the gap. Germline CDR1 reads SGHRS; CDR2 reads YFSETQ. The CDR3 totals 13 residues. CDR3 sequence: CASSLLMANEQFF. CDR3 DNA sequence: TGCGCCAGCAGCCTGCTGATGGCTAATGAGCAGTTCTTC.

This chain connects TRBV18 to TRBJ1-1, with no clear D. Germline V gene data show CDR1 as KGHSH and CDR2 as LQKENI. This CDR3 comprises 15 residues. Deletions cut 2 bases from V and 3 bases from J, with 13 bases between. The CDR3 spells CASSPGGSRHTEAFF. CDR3 sequence (DNA): TGTGCCAGCTCACCAGGAGGCAGTAGACACACTGAAGCTTTCTTT.